What follows is one T cell receptor (beta chain) and its context. Its antigen is as yet unknown. The data were taken from a study of CD8 T cells in ankylosing spondylitis. Germline V gene data show CDR1 as SGDLS and CDR2 as YYNGEE. This CDR3 is 18 amino acids long. V was clipped by 1 base and J by 0 bases, with 16 bases between them. From the 5' RACE reads, TCRdb called clonotypes with MiXCR, one entry per CDR3 protein. The sample contains about 160,000 distinct CDR3 sequences, 8.5% to 10% of which appear only once. Study-level points and caveats: Among TCR beta sequences, a motif of eight or nine highly homologous variants appeared characteristic of ankylosing spondylitis blood. Before this, some motif variants had been reported in reactive arthritis synovial fluid and blood. Matched ankylosing spondylitis synovial fluid reportedly contained a significantly enriched population of disease-linked clones.

This chain joins TRBV9 and TRBJ2-2; D gene unclear. Sequencing used blood, either unsorted or a sorted T cell fraction (not recorded which). The sequence was collected from a female donor with ankylosing spondylitis or in good health (not recorded which). The CDR3 loop reads CASSVSRKDNSNTGELFF. The CDR3 DNA is TGTGCCAGCAGCGTATCCCGAAAAGACAACTCGAACACCGGGGAGCTGTTTTTT.